These 17 T cell receptor beta chains were sequenced from one sample in a study of blood T cell repertoires in COVID-19. Generated by immunoSEQ multiplex PCR, the TCRdb table keeps only in-frame clones and is missing some. This table holds about 400,000 clones, about 89% found once. Sequencing input: peripheral blood. Receptors originate from a man aged 35 to 55 with acute or convalescent COVID-19.

The genes are TRBV6-6 and TRBJ1-1; D is possibly TRBD1 (5 bases). The CDR3 runs to 13 residues. The ends were cut back, 5 bases at V and 5 bases at J, with 12 bases in the middle. Germline lookup yields CDR1 MNHNY and CDR2 SVGAGI (reference sequence). Written as DNA, the CDR3 is TGTGCCAGCAGTCCACCAGGGAGGACTGAAGCTTTCTTT. Translating gives CASSPPGRTEAFF.

This clone appeared a single time. The chain combines TRBV28 with TRBJ2-7; possible D gene TRBD1, 5 bases. The V gene's germline CDR1 is MDHEN and CDR2 SYDVKM. Trimming stripped 10 bases from V and 2 bases from J, with 12 bases between. CDR3 length: 12 residues. CDR3 sequence reads: CAISDSTYEQYF. CDR3 in DNA: TGTGCCATCTCCGACAGTACCTACGAGCAGTACTTC.

DNA for the CDR3: TGCAGTGCTAGTTTTGGCAGGGGGGAGTGTAGCAATCAGCCCCAGCATTTT. Translated: CSASFGRGECSNQPQHF. The V gene is TRBV20-1, the J gene TRBJ1-5; 7 nucleotides agree with TRBD1. V lost 3 bases and J lost 0; bases outside the gene matches: 11. The CDR3 length is 17 residues. Germline values: CDR1 DFQATT, CDR2 SNEGSKA (reference sequence).

The V and J genes are TRBV2 and TRBJ2-5; possible D gene TRBD1, 6 bases. This CDR3 spans 14 amino acids. Germline V gene sequence: CDR1 SNHLY, CDR2 FYNNEI. The germline V and J ends were trimmed by 8 bases and 1 base, with 14 bases remaining between them. The CDR3 sequence: CASSSTGAQETQYF. The CDR3 nucleotides read TGTGCCAGCTCTTCGACAGGAGCCCAAGAGACCCAGTACTTC.

This clone has a handful of counts. The J gene is TRBJ2-2, the V gene TRBV7-8; 7 positions agree with TRBD2. The J segment lost 1 base and the V segment lost 4 bases, leaving 9 bases of the junction unmatched. The CDR3 is made up of 17 amino acids. Germline CDR1 reads SGHVS; CDR2 reads FQNEAQ. The CDR3 spells CASSSAPAGLNTGELFF. CDR3 nucleotides: TGTGCCAGCAGCTCGGCCCCAGCGGGATTGAACACCGGGGAGCTGTTTTTT.

The chain combines TRBV12-3 or TRBV12-4 with TRBJ2-7; D is possibly TRBD1 (5 bases). The germline V and J ends were trimmed by 7 bases and 0 bases, with 10 bases remaining between them. This CDR3 spans 13 amino acids. CDR3 DNA sequence: TGTGCCAGCATGGGCAGGGCCTCCTACGAGCAGTACTTC. It translates to CASMGRASYEQYF.

This clone occurred once. This chain links TRBV15 with TRBJ1-4, with TRBD1 identical over 7 bases. The CDR3 is 13 residues long. V trimming: 1 base; J trimming: 8 bases; junction bases outside the gene matches: 1. Germline CDR1 LNHNV, CDR2 YYDKDF (reference sequence). CDR3 in DNA: TGTGCCACCAGCAGAGGCAGGGGGGAAAAACTGTTTTTT. Protein sequence: CATSRGRGEKLFF.

This chain links TRBV27 with TRBJ2-3; no definite D call. The V gene's germline CDR1 is MNHEY and CDR2 SMNVEV (reference sequence). V lost 7 bases and J 1 base, leaving 12 bases between the germline ends. The CDR3 runs to 14 residues. For the CDR3, the DNA is TGTGCCAGCAAGGCCTTGAGGCGCACAGATACGCAGTATTTT. It is translated as CASKALRRTDTQYF.

The rearrangement joins TRBV7-2 to TRBJ1-1; the D is unclear. Germline CDR1 reads SGHTA; CDR2 reads FQGNSA. V shed 2 bases and J shed 0 bases, with 10 bases lying between them. This CDR3 has 15 amino acids. CDR3 amino acids: CASSLWRVVNTEAFF. For the CDR3, the DNA is TGTGCCAGCAGCTTATGGCGGGTAGTGAACACTGAAGCTTTCTTT.

The chain combines TRBV23-1 with TRBJ2-5; TRBD1 matches 7 bases. TRBV23-1 belongs to the ORF category, with a function that is uncertain. V shed 4 bases and J 7 bases; nucleotides not matched to a gene: 9. The CDR3 extends over 14 amino acids. DNA for the CDR3: TGCGCCAGCAGTCCCGGGACAGCCCTCGGGACCCAGTACTTC. Residues: CASSPGTALGTQYF.

The rearrangement joins TRBV5-5 to TRBJ2-7; 11 nucleotides match TRBD1. V lost 6 bases, J lost 7 bases, and 12 bases stayed unmatched. The CDR3 length is 15 residues. Germline values: CDR1 SGHKS, CDR2 YYEKEE (reference sequence). Here the CDR3 reads CASNTPGTGGSEQYF. The CDR3 DNA reads as TGTGCCAGCAACACCCCCGGGACAGGGGGTTCTGAGCAGTACTTC. Full variable domain (remainder filled in from reference TRBV5-5 and TRBJ2-7): DAGVTQSPTHLIKTRGQQVTLRCSPISGHKSVSWYQQVLGQGPQFIFQYYEKEERGRGNFPDRFSARQFPNYSSELNVNALLLGDSALYLCASNTPGTGGSEQYFGPGTRLTVT.

The genes are TRBV5-1 and TRBJ2-1; TRBD2 matches 12 bases. Germline V gene lookup returns CDR1 SGHRS and CDR2 YFSETQ. This CDR3 comprises 17 residues. J lost 9 bases, V lost 0 bases, and 10 bases had no gene match. CDR3 amino acids: CASSLDGLAGGLGEQFF. For the CDR3, the DNA is TGCGCCAGCAGCTTGGATGGCCTAGCGGGAGGGCTGGGTGAGCAGTTCTTC.

V and J are TRBV19 and TRBJ1-1; no clear D. CDR1 LNHDA and CDR2 SQIVND come from the germline V gene (reference sequence). CDR3 size: 13 residues. V gave up 5 bases and J gave up 7 bases, with 14 bases separating them. The CDR3 region has the DNA TGTGCCAGTAGTCTGCGGGATGGGAGTGAAGCTTTCTTT. Amino acid sequence: CASSLRDGSEAFF.

The CDR3 here is CASSYSPSGDYNEQFF. CDR3 coding DNA: TGTGCCAGCAGTTACTCCCCTAGCGGGGATTACAATGAGCAGTTCTTC. This sequence joins TRBV6-5 and TRBJ2-1, with 9 positions matching TRBD2. V dropped 0 bases and J dropped 4; count of bases not matched to a gene: 4. The CDR3 totals 16 residues. The germline V gene has CDR1 MNHEY and CDR2 SVGAGI.

Many counts were recorded for this clone. The genes are TRBV6-6 and TRBJ2-5; possibly TRBD2 for D (5 bases). V lost 3 bases and J 5 bases, leaving 13 bases between the germline ends. The CDR3 covers 14 residues. Germline V lookup: CDR1 MNHNY, CDR2 SVGAGI (reference sequence). For the CDR3, the DNA is TGTGCCAGCAGTTATGCTGGGAGTCGGGAGACCCAGTACTTC. This gives the protein CASSYAGSRETQYF.

The V call is TRBV29-1, the J call TRBJ2-1; TRBD1 matches 8 bases. The junction had 20 bases not matched to a gene; V was cut back by 7 bases and J by 6 bases. The CDR3 covers 17 residues. Germline-derived CDR1 and CDR2 are SQVTM and ANQGSEA. As DNA, the CDR3 is TGCAGCGCCAAAGCCACCCCCCGGGACAGGAGCTCCAATGAGCAGTTCTTC. Translated: CSAKATPRDRSSNEQFF.

The rearrangement joins TRBV2 to TRBJ2-3; D unresolved. Germline loops: CDR1 SNHLY, CDR2 FYNNEI. Trimming pared 10 bases from V and 0 bases from J, leaving 5 bases between. The CDR3 runs 11 residues. The CDR3: CATSSTDTQYF. The CDR3 region has the DNA TGTGCCACATCAAGCACAGATACGCAGTATTTT.